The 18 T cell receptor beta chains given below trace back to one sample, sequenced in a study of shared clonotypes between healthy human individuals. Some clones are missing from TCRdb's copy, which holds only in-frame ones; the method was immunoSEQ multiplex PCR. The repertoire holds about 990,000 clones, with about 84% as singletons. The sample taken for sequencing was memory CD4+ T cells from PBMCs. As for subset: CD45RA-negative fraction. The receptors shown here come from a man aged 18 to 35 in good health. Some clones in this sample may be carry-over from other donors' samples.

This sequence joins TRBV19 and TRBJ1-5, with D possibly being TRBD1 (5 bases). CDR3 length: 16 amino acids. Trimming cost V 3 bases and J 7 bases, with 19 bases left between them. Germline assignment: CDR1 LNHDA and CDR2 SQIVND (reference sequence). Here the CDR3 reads CASSISAGGAGQPQHF. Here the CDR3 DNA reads TGTGCCAGTAGTATTAGTGCCGGAGGGGCTGGCCAGCCCCAGCATTTT.

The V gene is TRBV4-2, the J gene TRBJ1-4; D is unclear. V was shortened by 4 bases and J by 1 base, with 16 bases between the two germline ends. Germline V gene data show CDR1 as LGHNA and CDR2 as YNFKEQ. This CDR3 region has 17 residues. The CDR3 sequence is CASSPGEGRVTNEKLFF. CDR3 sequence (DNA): TGTGCCAGCAGCCCCGGGGAGGGAAGGGTAACTAATGAAAAACTGTTTTTT.

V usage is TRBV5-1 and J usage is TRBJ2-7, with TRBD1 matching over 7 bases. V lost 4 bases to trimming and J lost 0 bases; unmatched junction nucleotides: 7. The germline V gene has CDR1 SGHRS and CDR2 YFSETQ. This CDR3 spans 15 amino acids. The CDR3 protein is CASSIDRVLSYEQYF. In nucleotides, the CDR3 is TGCGCCAGCAGCATAGACAGGGTCCTCTCCTACGAGCAGTACTTC.

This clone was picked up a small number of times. The CDR3 bases are TGTGCCAGCAGCTTATCCTCGGGTGGCAGGTGGTCCTACGAGCAGTACTTC. This codes for CASSLSSGGRWSYEQYF. The rearrangement uses TRBV7-8 and TRBJ2-7; D uncertain. Germline CDR1 SGHVS, CDR2 FQNEAQ. This CDR3 contains 17 residues. Trimming took off 2 bases at V and 1 base at J, with 18 bases between the two ends.

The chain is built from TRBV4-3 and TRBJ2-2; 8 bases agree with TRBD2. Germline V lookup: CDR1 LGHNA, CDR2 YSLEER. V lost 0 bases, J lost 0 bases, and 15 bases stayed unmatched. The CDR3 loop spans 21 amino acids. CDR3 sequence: CASSQDLFLERGITNTGELFF. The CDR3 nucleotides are TGCGCCAGCAGCCAAGATCTATTTTTAGAGCGGGGGATTACGAACACCGGGGAGCTGTTTTTT.

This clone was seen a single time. The CDR3 loop is CASRTGLLNYEQYF. CDR3 in DNA: TGTGCCAGCAGAACGGGCCTCCTTAACTACGAGCAGTACTTC. V and J are TRBV28 and TRBJ2-7; D gene uncertain. The germline V gene encodes CDR1 MDHEN and CDR2 SYDVKM. The CDR3 is 14 residues long. V was clipped by 6 bases and J by 3 bases, with 15 bases between them.

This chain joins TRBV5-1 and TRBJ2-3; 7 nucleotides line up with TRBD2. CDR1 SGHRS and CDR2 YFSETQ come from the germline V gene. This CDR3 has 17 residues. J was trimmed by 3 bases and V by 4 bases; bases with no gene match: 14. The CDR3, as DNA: TGCGCCAGCAGCCCCGCCCTCGGCGGGAGACTAACAGATACGCAGTATTTT. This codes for CASSPALGGRLTDTQYF.

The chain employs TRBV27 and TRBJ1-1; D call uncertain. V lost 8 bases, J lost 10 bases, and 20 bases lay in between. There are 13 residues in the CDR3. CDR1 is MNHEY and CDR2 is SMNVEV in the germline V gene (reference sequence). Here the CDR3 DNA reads TGTGCCAGCTGTCCCGGGCCGACCGGGAGAGCTTTCTTT. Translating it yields CASCPGPTGRAFF.

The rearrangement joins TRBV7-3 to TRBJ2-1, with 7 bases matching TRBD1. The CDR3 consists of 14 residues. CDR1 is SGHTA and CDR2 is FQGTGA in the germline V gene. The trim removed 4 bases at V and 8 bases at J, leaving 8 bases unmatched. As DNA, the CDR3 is TGTGCCAGCAGCTCAAGTAGGGACAGCTATGAGCAGTTCTTC. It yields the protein CASSSSRDSYEQFF. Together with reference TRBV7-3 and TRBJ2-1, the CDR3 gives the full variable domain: GAGVSQTPSNKVTEKGKYVELRCDPISGHTALYWYRQSLGQGPEFLIYFQGTGAADDSGLPNDRFFAVRPEGSVSTLKIQRTERGDSAVYLCASSSSRDSYEQFFGPGTRLTVL.

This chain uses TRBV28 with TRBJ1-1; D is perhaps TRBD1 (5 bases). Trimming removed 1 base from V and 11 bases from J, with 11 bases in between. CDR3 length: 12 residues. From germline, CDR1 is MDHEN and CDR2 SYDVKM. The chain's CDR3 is CASSLLVGDAFF. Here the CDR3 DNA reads TGTGCCAGCAGTTTATTAGTAGGGGACGCTTTCTTT.

CDR3 amino acids: CASSYSRGGPSGANVLTF. CDR3 DNA sequence: TGTGCCAGCAGTTACTCCCGGGGGGGGCCCTCTGGGGCCAACGTCCTGACTTTC. The rearrangement uses TRBV13 and TRBJ2-6, with 8 bases fitting TRBD2. Germline V lookup: CDR1 PRHDT, CDR2 FYEKMQ (reference sequence). The CDR3 runs 18 residues. After removal of 6 bases from V and 0 bases from J, the junction contained 10 bases not matched to a gene.

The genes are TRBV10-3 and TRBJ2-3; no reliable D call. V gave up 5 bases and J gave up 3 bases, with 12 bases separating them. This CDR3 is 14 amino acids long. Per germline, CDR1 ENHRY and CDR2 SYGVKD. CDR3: CAISLASVTDTQYF. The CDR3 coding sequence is TGTGCCATCAGTTTGGCCTCGGTAACAGATACGCAGTATTTT.

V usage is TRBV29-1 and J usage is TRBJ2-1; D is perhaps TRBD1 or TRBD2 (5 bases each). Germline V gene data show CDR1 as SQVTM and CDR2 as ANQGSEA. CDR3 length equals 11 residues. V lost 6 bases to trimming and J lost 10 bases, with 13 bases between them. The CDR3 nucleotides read TGCAGCGTAGCTCAGGGAGAAGAGCAGTTCTTC. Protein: CSVAQGEEQFF.

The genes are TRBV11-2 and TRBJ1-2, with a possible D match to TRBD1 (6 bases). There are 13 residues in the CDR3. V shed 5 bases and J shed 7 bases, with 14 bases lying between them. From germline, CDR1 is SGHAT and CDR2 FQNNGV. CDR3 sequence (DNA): TGTGCCAGCAGCAGCCCCGGGGGGCTTGGCTACACCTTC. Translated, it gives CASSSPGGLGYTF.

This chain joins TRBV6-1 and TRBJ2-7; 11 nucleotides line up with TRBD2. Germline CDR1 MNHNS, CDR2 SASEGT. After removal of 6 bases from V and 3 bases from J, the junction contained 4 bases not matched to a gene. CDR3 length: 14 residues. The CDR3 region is CASRRLAGNYEQYF. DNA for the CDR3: TGTGCCAGCAGAAGACTAGCGGGGAACTACGAGCAGTACTTC.

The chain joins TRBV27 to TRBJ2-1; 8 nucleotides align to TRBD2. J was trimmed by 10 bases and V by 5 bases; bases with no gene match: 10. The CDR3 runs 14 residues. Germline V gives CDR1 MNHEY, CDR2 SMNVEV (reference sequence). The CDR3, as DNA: TGTGCCAGCAGTGCCCGGGGGGGGAGGACCGAGCAGTTCTTC. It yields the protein CASSARGGRTEQFF.

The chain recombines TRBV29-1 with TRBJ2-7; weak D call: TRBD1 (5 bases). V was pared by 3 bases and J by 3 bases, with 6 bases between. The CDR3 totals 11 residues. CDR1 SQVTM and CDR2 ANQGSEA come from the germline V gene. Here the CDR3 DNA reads TGCAGCGTTGACCAGGGCTACGAGCAGTACTTC. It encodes CSVDQGYEQYF.

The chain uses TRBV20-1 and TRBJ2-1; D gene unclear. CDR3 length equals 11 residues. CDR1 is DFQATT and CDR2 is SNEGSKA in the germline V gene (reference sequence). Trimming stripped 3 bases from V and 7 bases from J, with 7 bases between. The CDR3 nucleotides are TGCAGTGCTAGCTTAGCAAATGAGCAGTTCTTC. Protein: CSASLANEQFF.